This T cell receptor (beta chain) was captured by sequencing in a study of blood T cell repertoires in COVID-19. Allocation to cohorts depended on clinical history reported by the participants. Using immunoSEQ multiplex PCR, the repertoire was profiled, and TCRdb retains in-frame clones only, with some absent. In the table there are 100,000 to 150,000 clones, 84% of which are singletons. Germline loops: CDR1 LGHDT, CDR2 YNNKEL (reference sequence). There are 17 residues in the CDR3. V lost 3 bases, J lost 5 bases, and 10 bases stayed unmatched. Material for sequencing was PBMCs or T cells enriched from blood (not recorded which). The chain has TRBV3-1 (or the pseudogene TRBV3-2) and TRBJ2-1; TRBD2 matches 10 bases. The source of this sequence is a man between 40 and 49 years old with acute COVID-19. The CDR3 sequence is CASSHPKTSGTDNEQFF. The CDR3 bases are TGTGCCAGCAGCCATCCGAAAACTAGCGGGACCGACAATGAGCAGTTCTTC.